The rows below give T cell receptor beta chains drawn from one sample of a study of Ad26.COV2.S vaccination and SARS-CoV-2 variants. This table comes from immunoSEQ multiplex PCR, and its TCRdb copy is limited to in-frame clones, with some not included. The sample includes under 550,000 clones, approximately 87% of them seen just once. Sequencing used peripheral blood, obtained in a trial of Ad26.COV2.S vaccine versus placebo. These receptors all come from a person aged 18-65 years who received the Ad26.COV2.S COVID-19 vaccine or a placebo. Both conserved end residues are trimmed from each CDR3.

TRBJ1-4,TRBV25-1,ASNRGLEKLF
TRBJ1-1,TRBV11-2,ASSLDRNTEAF
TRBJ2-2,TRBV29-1,SVDGDRAAGELF
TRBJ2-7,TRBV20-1,SAPEAYEQY
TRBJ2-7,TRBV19,ASSYVASGGTGEQY
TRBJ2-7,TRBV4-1,ASSQRGRGGEQY
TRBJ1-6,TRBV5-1,ASSSYTGANSPLH
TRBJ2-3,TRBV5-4,ASSSTDRVRTDTQY
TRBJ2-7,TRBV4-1,ASSQVGTTSPSKEQY
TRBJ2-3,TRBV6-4,ASSMGLVGTDTQY
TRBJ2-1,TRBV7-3,ASSLMPSGGNNEQF